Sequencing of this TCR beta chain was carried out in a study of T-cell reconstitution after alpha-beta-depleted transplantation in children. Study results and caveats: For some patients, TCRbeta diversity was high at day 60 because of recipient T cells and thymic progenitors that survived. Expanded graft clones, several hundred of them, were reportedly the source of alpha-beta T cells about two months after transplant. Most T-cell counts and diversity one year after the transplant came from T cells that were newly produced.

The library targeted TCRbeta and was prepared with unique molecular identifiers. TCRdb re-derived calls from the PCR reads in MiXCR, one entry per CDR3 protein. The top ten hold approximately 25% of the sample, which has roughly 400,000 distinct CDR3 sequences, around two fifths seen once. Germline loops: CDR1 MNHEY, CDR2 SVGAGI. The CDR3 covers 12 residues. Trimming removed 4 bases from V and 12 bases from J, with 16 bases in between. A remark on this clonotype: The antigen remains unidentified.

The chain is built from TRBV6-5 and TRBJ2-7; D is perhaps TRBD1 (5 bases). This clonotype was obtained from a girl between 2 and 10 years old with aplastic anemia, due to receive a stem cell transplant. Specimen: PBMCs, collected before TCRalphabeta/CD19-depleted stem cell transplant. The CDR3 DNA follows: TGTGCCAGCAGTTCCTCTACAGGCCTATGGTACTTC. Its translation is CASSSSTGLWYF.